The 23 T cell receptor beta chains presented below share a single source sample, sequenced in a study of blood T cell repertoires in COVID-19 (TCRdb year 2020). To prepare the library, the immunoSEQ multiplex PCR assay was applied. TCRdb mirrors the immuneACCESS table, restricted to in-frame sequences. Some clones are absent from its copies; in checked studies, under half trace to an unresolved V gene, and the reason for the others is unknown. The sample table records 220,000 or so clones; around 90% of these occur just once. The biggest ten clones account for 0.85% to 0.95% of the sample. Sequencing used PBMCs or T cells enriched from blood (not recorded which). The source is a man aged 50-59 years who had been exposed to COVID-19.

The CDR3 sequence: CASSGKNRQETQYF. In DNA, the CDR3 is TGTGCCAGCAGTGGAAAGAATCGGCAAGAGACCCAGTACTTC. The chain has TRBV2 and TRBJ2-5; no definite D call. Trimming left V 4 bases short and J 2 bases short, with 11 bases between. CDR3 length: 14 residues. In germline, CDR1 is SNHLY, CDR2 FYNNEI.

V and J are TRBV2 and TRBJ1-6; 8 bases map to TRBD1. V shed 4 bases, J shed 9 bases, and the junction held 8 bases outside the gene matches. Germline CDR1 and CDR2: SNHLY and FYNNEI. The CDR3 covers 15 residues. CDR3 DNA sequence: TGTGCCAGCAGTGGGACAGGGCGTATAGGTTCACCCCTCCACTTT. Translation gives CASSGTGRIGSPLHF.

The chain combines TRBV7-9 with TRBJ1-2; 12 bases are a match to TRBD1. Germline trimming cut 4 bases from V and 6 bases from J; bases unmatched to any gene: 3. This CDR3 spans 14 amino acids. The germline V gene encodes CDR1 SEHNR and CDR2 FQNEAQ (reference sequence). CDR3: CASSWGQGADGYTF. For the CDR3, the DNA is TGTGCCAGCAGCTGGGGACAGGGGGCCGATGGCTACACCTTC.

V usage is TRBV20-1 and J usage is TRBJ2-1; no reliable D call. Per the germline V gene, CDR1 is DFQATT and CDR2 is SNEGSKA (reference sequence). This CDR3 has 14 residues. Trimming stripped 3 bases from V and 3 bases from J, with 12 bases between. The CDR3 sequence: CSASIAGLYNEQFF. The CDR3 region has the DNA TGCAGTGCTAGTATCGCAGGCCTCTACAATGAGCAGTTCTTC.

The chain joins TRBV12-2 to TRBJ1-6. TRBV12-2 is recorded as a pseudogene. The CDR3 is 18 amino acids. CDR3: CASRLAALGSTYNSPLHF. The DNA for the CDR3 is TGTGCAAGTCGCTTAGCGGCCCTAGGGAGCACCTATAATTCACCCCTCCACTTT.

V gene TRBV30 combines with J gene TRBJ2-1; 12 positions agree with TRBD2. The CDR3 has 17 amino acids. The ends lost 0 bases at V and 1 base at J; junction bases unmatched: 4. The germline V gene encodes CDR1 GTSNPN and CDR2 SVGIG (reference sequence). Written as DNA, the CDR3 is TGTGCCTGGAGTGTACTGGGGACTAGCGGGTCCTACAATGAGCAGTTCTTC. Translation: CAWSVLGTSGSYNEQFF.

CDR3 protein: CASSLVITSVKNTGELFF. CDR3 DNA: TGTGCCAGCAGCTTGGTCATCACTAGCGTAAAGAACACCGGGGAGCTGTTTTTT. The chain employs TRBV5-6 and TRBJ2-2, with 7 bases matching TRBD2. Germline V gene lookup returns CDR1 SGHDT and CDR2 YYEEEE. Trimming took 0 bases from V and 1 from J; bases not matched to a gene: 9. The CDR3 spans 18 residues.

The CDR3 coding sequence is TGTGCCAGCAGCTCCCTACCCGACAGCCCGGGACTAGCTTCCTACGAGCAGTACTTC. This translates into CASSSLPDSPGLASYEQYF. The chain joins TRBV7-6 to TRBJ2-7, with 9 bases aligning to TRBD2. V shed 4 bases and J 1 base; nucleotides not matched to a gene: 17. Germline assignment: CDR1 SGHVS and CDR2 FNYEAQ. The CDR3 runs 19 residues.

The chain recombines TRBV14 with TRBJ1-5, with D possibly TRBD1 on 6 matching bases. The CDR3 covers 13 residues. Germline V gene lookup returns CDR1 SGHDN and CDR2 FVKESK. Deletions cut 2 bases from V and 6 bases from J, with 8 bases between. The CDR3 DNA reads as TGTGCCAGCAGCCAAAGCAGGGGTCAGCCCCAGCATTTT. Its translation: CASSQSRGQPQHF.

This clone has just a few counts. The rearrangement uses TRBV20-1 and TRBJ2-2; D remains ambiguous. The V end was cut by 7 bases, the J end by 6 bases, with 9 bases between. CDR3 length: 11 amino acids. Per the germline V gene, CDR1 is DFQATT and CDR2 is SNEGSKA (reference sequence). As DNA, the CDR3 is TGCAGTGGAGGTGGCCCCGGGGAGCTGTTTTTT. It is translated as CSGGGPGELFF.

The V call is TRBV9, the J call TRBJ2-3; 8 bases map to TRBD2. Germline trimming cut 2 bases from V and 2 bases from J; bases unmatched to any gene: 7. The length of the CDR3 is 16 residues. The V gene's germline CDR1 is SGDLS and CDR2 YYNGEE. The CDR3 sequence: CASSVEREYPTDTQYF. DNA of the CDR3: TGTGCCAGCAGCGTGGAGCGGGAGTACCCCACAGATACGCAGTATTTT.

A single count supports this clone. V gene TRBV4-1 combines with J gene TRBJ1-1; D is ambiguous. Germline V gene data show CDR1 as MGHRA and CDR2 as YSYEKL. The CDR3 loop spans 14 amino acids. Trimming cost V 4 bases and J 8 bases, with 17 bases left between them. The DNA of the CDR3 is TGCGCCAGCAGCCTTCGCCCAGGTGACCCAGAAGCTTTCTTT. Residues: CASSLRPGDPEAFF.

V is TRBV9 and J is TRBJ2-1; D perhaps matches TRBD2 (5 bases). V lost 0 bases to trimming and J lost 6 bases, with 10 bases between them. Germline CDR1 SGDLS, CDR2 YYNGEE. This CDR3 is built from 14 residues. CDR3 protein: CASSVDWESNEQFF. CDR3 nucleotides: TGTGCCAGCAGCGTAGATTGGGAGAGCAATGAGCAGTTCTTC. The variable domain in full, with the rest retrieved from reference TRBV9 and TRBJ2-1, is DSGVTQTPKHLITATGQRVTLRCSPRSGDLSVYWYQQSLDQGLQFLIQYYNGEERAKGNILERFSAQQFPDLHSELNLSSLELGDSALYFCASSVDWESNEQFFGPGTRLTVL.

The chain has TRBV5-1 and TRBJ1-2; D uncertain. V lost 0 bases and J lost 8, with 14 bases in between. CDR3 length: 14 amino acids. Per the germline V gene, CDR1 is SGHRS and CDR2 is YFSETQ. The CDR3 DNA reads as TGCGCCAGCAGCTTGGCCGTTCATCAAGCGGGCTACACCTTC. It specifies CASSLAVHQAGYTF.

The chain uses TRBV5-1 and TRBJ1-4; TRBD1 matches 9 bases. The V gene end was trimmed by 3 bases and the J gene end by 7 bases; junction bases not matched to a gene: 4. CDR3 length: 14 amino acids. The germline V gene has CDR1 SGHRS and CDR2 YFSETQ. The DNA of the CDR3 is TGCGCCAGCAGCTCACAGGGGGCGCGTGAAAAACTGTTTTTT. Translating gives CASSSQGAREKLFF.

V is TRBV5-1 and J is TRBJ2-3, with 7 bases lining up with TRBD2. The junction had 11 bases not matched to a gene; V was cut back by 4 bases and J by 0 bases. In germline, CDR1 is SGHRS, CDR2 YFSETQ. The length of the CDR3 is 17 residues. CDR3 DNA: TGCGCCAGCAGCGCCAGGCCGAGCGGGGTGAGCACAGATACGCAGTATTTT. Amino acid sequence: CASSARPSGVSTDTQYF.

The chain uses TRBV11-3 and TRBJ2-4; 13 bases fit TRBD2. Per germline, CDR1 SGHNT and CDR2 YENEEA. This CDR3 is 19 amino acids long. With V trimmed by 0 bases and J by 0 bases, 5 bases remained unmatched. CDR3 residues: CASSLDGLAGEVAKNIQYF. CDR3 in DNA: TGTGCCAGCAGCTTAGATGGACTAGCGGGAGAGGTAGCCAAAAACATTCAGTACTTC.

The V and J genes are TRBV5-6 and TRBJ2-3; no firm D call. This CDR3 is built from 16 residues. CDR1 SGHDT and CDR2 YYEEEE come from the germline V gene. The germline V and J ends were trimmed by 2 bases and 8 bases, with 21 bases remaining between them. CDR3 nucleotide sequence: TGTGCCAGCAGCTTTAGCTCGGCCCGAATGTCGGGTACGCAGTATTTT. It specifies CASSFSSARMSGTQYF.

The rearrangement links TRBV7-9 to TRBJ2-3; 9 bases align to TRBD2. V was clipped by 5 bases and J by 3 bases; unmatched bases: 6. CDR1 is SEHNR and CDR2 is FQNEAQ in the germline V gene (reference sequence). The CDR3 loop spans 15 amino acids. This chain's CDR3 is CASSISGGSTDTQYF. The CDR3 region has the DNA TGTGCCAGCAGCATTAGCGGGGGCTCGACAGATACGCAGTATTTT.

The CDR3 DNA reads as TGTGCCAGCTCGCCTTCACAGGGGGCATCAGATACGCAGTATTTT. It translates to CASSPSQGASDTQYF. The chain uses TRBV18 and TRBJ2-3, with 9 positions matching TRBD1. The CDR3 has 15 amino acids. The ends lost 6 bases at V and 4 bases at J; junction bases unmatched: 8. The germline V gene encodes CDR1 KGHSH and CDR2 LQKENI. The full variable domain, in which reference TRBV18 and TRBJ2-3 provide the parts outside the CDR3, is NAGVMQNPRHLVRRRGQEARLRCSPMKGHSHVYWYRQLPEEGLKFMVYLQKENIIDESGMPKERFSAEFPKEGPSILRIQQVVRGDSAAYFCASSPSQGASDTQYFGPGTRLTVL.

The chain uses TRBV1 and TRBJ2-7; TRBD1, the D gene given by the table, was not confirmed from the DNA. TRBV1 is tagged as a pseudogene. This CDR3 is built from 13 residues. CDR3 nucleotides: TGCACCACCCCAGCGGGACAGGGTGGCGAGCAGTACTTC. Translated: CTTPAGQGGEQYF.

The chain links TRBV2 to TRBJ2-1; D unclear. Looked up from germline, CDR1 is SNHLY and CDR2 is FYNNEI. V lost 5 bases, J lost 4 bases, and 3 bases lay in between. This CDR3 is 11 amino acids long. CDR3 bases: TGTGCCAGCAGTTCATACAATGAGCAGTTCTTC. It yields the protein CASSSYNEQFF.

The rearrangement links TRBV11-2 to TRBJ1-1; weak D call: TRBD1 (5 bases). Looked up from germline, CDR1 is SGHAT and CDR2 is FQNNGV. Trimming stripped 5 bases from V and 8 bases from J, with 24 bases between. The CDR3 covers 16 residues. The CDR3 sequence: CASSDRVTALTSEAFF. The CDR3 coding sequence is TGTGCCAGCAGCGATAGGGTGACAGCCTTAACTTCGGAAGCTTTCTTT.